These 28 T cell receptor beta chains share one sample of origin, sequenced in a study of blood T cell repertoires in COVID-19. TCRdb's table, derived via immunoSEQ multiplex PCR, lists solely in-frame clones and lacks some. Of 250,000 or so clones in the sample, around 90% were seen once. The sequenced sample was PBMCs or T cells enriched from blood (not recorded which). The source of these receptors is a woman aged 25 to 39 with acute COVID-19.

This rearrangement joins TRBV27 to TRBJ2-1; 11 nucleotides align to TRBD2. The CDR3 is 16 amino acids. The germline gives CDR1 MNHEY, CDR2 SMNVEV (reference sequence). J was trimmed by 0 bases and V by 2 bases; bases with no gene match: 0. The CDR3 DNA sequence: TGTGCCAGCAGTTTAACTAGCGGGGGCTCCTACAATGAGCAGTTCTTC. This encodes CASSLTSGGSYNEQFF.

The chain recombines TRBV7-3 with TRBJ1-2; D unclear. The CDR3 contains 16 residues. The V end lost 1 base, the J end lost 0 bases, and 12 bases lay between the germline ends. Looked up from germline, CDR1 is SGHTA and CDR2 is FQGTGA. The CDR3, as DNA: TGTGCCAGCAGCTTAAACCCGGGGAAATCTAACTATGGCTACACCTTC. Amino acids: CASSLNPGKSNYGYTF.

V and J are TRBV6-2 or TRBV6-3 and TRBJ2-2; maybe TRBD1 (6 bases). Trimming cost V 5 bases and J 0 bases, with 10 bases left between them. Germline V gene data show CDR1 as MNHEY and CDR2 as SVGEGT. The CDR3 is made up of 15 amino acids. CDR3 loop: CASSPRGPNTGELFF. The CDR3 DNA reads as TGTGCCAGCAGTCCCAGGGGTCCGAACACCGGGGAGCTGTTTTTT.

The genes are TRBV10-1 and TRBJ2-7; possibly TRBD2 for D (5 bases). V gave up 2 bases and J gave up 2 bases, with 7 bases separating them. Germline CDR1 is WNHNN and CDR2 is SYGVQD (reference sequence). This CDR3 has 13 amino acids. Written as DNA, the CDR3 is TGCGCCAGCAGTGAGGTCGGGACCTACGAGCAGTACTTC. It codes for CASSEVGTYEQYF.

This chain connects TRBV2 to TRBJ1-5; no firm D call. This CDR3 is 13 amino acids long. The germline CDR1 and CDR2 sequences are SNHLY and FYNNEI. With 3 bases removed from V and 2 bases from J, the gap between germline ends came to 5 bases. DNA for the CDR3: TGTGCCAGCAGTGAGGAGGGCAATCAGCCCCAGCATTTT. It yields the protein CASSEEGNQPQHF. The variable domain in full, with the rest retrieved from reference TRBV2 and TRBJ1-5, is EPEVTQTPSHQVTQMGQEVILRCVPISNHLYFYWYRQILGQKVEFLVSFYNNEISEKSEIFDDQFSVERPDGSNFTLKIRSTKLEDSAMYFCASSEEGNQPQHFGDGTRLSIL.

The rearrangement joins TRBV11-2 to TRBJ2-5; 7 nucleotides line up with TRBD2. The J segment lost 1 base and the V segment lost 0 bases, leaving 2 bases of the junction unmatched. The CDR3 has 15 residues. Germline V gene lookup returns CDR1 SGHAT and CDR2 FQNNGV. For the CDR3, the DNA is TGTGCCAGCAGCTTAGAGGGGAGGGGCCAAGAGACCCAGTACTTC. Translating it yields CASSLEGRGQETQYF.

The V gene is TRBV19, the J gene TRBJ2-1; the match to TRBD2 covers 13 bases. The trim removed 4 bases at V and 11 bases at J, leaving 14 bases unmatched. Germline values: CDR1 LNHDA, CDR2 SQIVND (reference sequence). This CDR3 is built from 17 residues. This chain's CDR3 is CASSTLPVGLAGAQQFF. The CDR3 DNA follows: TGTGCCAGTAGTACCCTACCCGTAGGACTAGCGGGAGCTCAGCAGTTCTTC.

This clone was seen only once. The chain joins TRBV5-5 to TRBJ2-3; 11 bases align to TRBD2. This CDR3 region has 16 residues. Per germline, CDR1 SGHKS and CDR2 YYEKEE (reference sequence). The V segment lost 4 bases and the J segment 2 bases; nucleotides outside the gene matches: 6. The CDR3 here is CASSLLAGGHTDTQYF. The CDR3, as DNA: TGTGCCAGCAGCCTCTTAGCGGGAGGGCACACAGATACGCAGTATTTT.

J is TRBJ1-2 and V is TRBV28, with no clear D. The CDR3 sequence is 12 residues long. Between the trimmed V and J ends, which lost 1 base and 6 bases, there was a span of 6 bases. The germline CDR1 and CDR2 sequences are MDHEN and SYDVKM. The CDR3 reads CASSLFSNGYTF. The CDR3 bases are TGTGCCAGCAGTTTATTTTCAAATGGCTACACCTTC.

The CDR3 protein is CASSTGRRGANTEAFF. The DNA of the CDR3 is TGTGCCAGCAGCACGGGAAGGAGAGGAGCTAACACTGAAGCTTTCTTT. The J gene is TRBJ1-1, the V gene TRBV5-8; no reliable D call. There are 16 residues in the CDR3. Germline V gene lookup returns CDR1 SGHTS and CDR2 YDEGEE. V dropped 4 bases and J dropped 2 bases, with 18 bases sitting between them.

V gene TRBV5-8 combines with J gene TRBJ2-1; 8 bases match TRBD2. V gave up 0 bases and J gave up 9 bases; unmatched junction bases: 11. Germline CDR1 is SGHTS and CDR2 is YDEGEE. CDR3 size: 16 residues. The CDR3 reads CASSLEGTSEVVEQFF. In DNA, the CDR3 is TGTGCCAGCAGCTTGGAGGGGACTAGTGAGGTGGTTGAGCAGTTCTTC. Complete variable domain (other parts from reference TRBV5-8 and TRBJ2-1): EAGVTQSPTHLIKTRGQQATLRCSPISGHTSVYWYQQALGLGLQFLLWYDEGEERNRGNFPPRFSGRQFPNYSSELNVNALELEDSALYLCASSLEGTSEVVEQFFGPGTRLTVL.

This chain uses TRBV30 with TRBJ2-1, with a tentative D call TRBD2 (5 bases). With 0 bases removed from V and 6 bases from J, the gap between germline ends came to 15 bases. Looked up from germline, CDR1 is GTSNPN and CDR2 is SVGIG (reference sequence). This CDR3 has 15 residues. This CDR3 reads CAWSVISSNSNEQFF. CDR3 coding DNA: TGTGCCTGGAGTGTTATTTCTAGCAATAGCAATGAGCAGTTCTTC.

This chain connects TRBV5-6 to TRBJ2-5; no firm D call. The germline V gene has CDR1 SGHDT and CDR2 YYEEEE. Trimming removed 3 bases at V and 5 bases at J, with 8 bases between. The CDR3 has 12 amino acids. CDR3 sequence reads: CASSSDSETQYF. Written as DNA, the CDR3 is TGTGCCAGCAGCTCCGATAGTGAGACCCAGTACTTC.

This chain connects TRBV5-4 to TRBJ2-2; 16 bases match TRBD2. The length of the CDR3 is 18 residues. The V segment lost 4 bases and the J segment 0 bases; nucleotides outside the gene matches: 3. In germline, CDR1 is SGHNT, CDR2 YYREEE (reference sequence). This CDR3 is CASSKGLAGGANTGELFF. The DNA for the CDR3 is TGTGCCAGCAGCAAGGGACTAGCGGGAGGGGCGAACACCGGGGAGCTGTTTTTT. Combining the CDR3 with reference TRBV5-4 and TRBJ2-2 gives the whole variable domain ETGVTQSPTHLIKTRGQQVTLRCSSQSGHNTVSWYQQALGQGPQFIFQYYREEENGRGNFPPRFSGLQFPNYSSELNVNALELDDSALYLCASSKGLAGGANTGELFFGEGSRLTVL.

The V call is TRBV30, the J call TRBJ1-2; 11 bases line up with TRBD1. The CDR3 has 14 residues. Germline V CDR1 and CDR2: GTSNPN, SVGIG (reference sequence). V was clipped by 3 bases and J by 0 bases; unmatched bases: 0. CDR3 loop: CAWRGQGANYGYTF. The CDR3 coding sequence is TGTGCCTGGAGGGGACAGGGGGCTAACTATGGCTACACCTTC.

V usage is TRBV27 and J usage is TRBJ2-3; 10 positions agree with TRBD2. Germline CDR1 reads MNHEY; CDR2 reads SMNVEV (reference sequence). V lost 0 bases and J lost 9; bases outside the gene matches: 12. The length of the CDR3 is 17 residues. Here the CDR3 reads CASSLSTLAGAWRTQYF. The CDR3 region has the DNA TGTGCCAGCAGTTTATCGACGCTAGCGGGAGCCTGGCGGACGCAGTATTTT.

The V gene is TRBV28, the J gene TRBJ2-3, with a weak D call TRBD2 (6 bases). The CDR3 is 16 residues long. Germline loops: CDR1 MDHEN, CDR2 SYDVKM. Trimming removed 1 base at V and 5 bases at J, with 16 bases between. In nucleotides, the CDR3 is TGTGCCAGCAGTTTATTGGGGGGAGGCACGGAAGATACGCAGTATTTT. Translating it yields CASSLLGGGTEDTQYF.

The rearrangement links TRBV14 to TRBJ1-1; D is ambiguous. The V gene's germline CDR1 is SGHDN and CDR2 FVKESK. Trimming shortened V by 0 bases and J by 0 bases, and 5 bases separated the two germline ends. This CDR3 region has 14 residues. CDR3 DNA sequence: TGTGCCAGCAGCCAAGATTACTTGAACACTGAAGCTTTCTTT. Its protein product is CASSQDYLNTEAFF.

V is TRBV7-9 and J is TRBJ2-1; D perhaps matches TRBD2 (7 bases). The CDR3 length is 13 residues. V was shortened by 1 base and J by 10 bases, with 11 bases between the two germline ends. The germline V gene has CDR1 SEHNR and CDR2 FQNEAQ (reference sequence). The DNA of the CDR3 is TGTGCCAGCAGCTTAGGCGGGGGCGCAGAGCAGTTCTTC. Translation: CASSLGGGAEQFF.

The gene calls are TRBV28 and TRBJ1-3, with D perhaps TRBD1 (5 bases). The CDR3 contains 15 residues. Trimming shortened V by 5 bases and J by 0 bases, and 11 bases separated the two germline ends. Per the germline V gene, CDR1 is MDHEN and CDR2 is SYDVKM. CDR3 in DNA: TGTGCCAGCAGTCCCGGGGACTACTCTGGAAACACCATATATTTT. This translates into CASSPGDYSGNTIYF. The whole variable domain, remainder taken from reference TRBV28 and TRBJ1-3, is DVKVTQSSRYLVKRTGEKVFLECVQDMDHENMFWYRQDPGLGLRLIYFSYDVKMKEKGDIPEGYSVSREKKERFSLILESASTNQTSMYLCASSPGDYSGNTIYFGEGSWLTVV.

This chain connects TRBV9 to TRBJ2-7; 7 nucleotides align to TRBD1. The CDR3 consists of 14 residues. Germline assignment: CDR1 SGDLS and CDR2 YYNGEE. V was clipped by 4 bases and J by 3 bases; unmatched bases: 7. CDR3 bases: TGTGCCAGCAGCTCCCGAGGACAGGACTACGAGCAGTACTTC. Translating gives CASSSRGQDYEQYF.

The chain uses TRBV5-4 and TRBJ2-7; TRBD2 matches 8 bases. The CDR3 contains 12 residues. Looked up from germline, CDR1 is SGHNT and CDR2 is YYREEE (reference sequence). The V gene end was trimmed by 4 bases and the J gene end by 6 bases; junction bases not matched to a gene: 3. The CDR3 spells CASSIGTSEQYF. Here the CDR3 DNA reads TGTGCCAGCAGCATAGGGACTAGCGAGCAGTACTTC.

V usage is TRBV10-2 and J usage is TRBJ2-5; D possibly corresponds to TRBD1 (5 bases). Germline V gene lookup returns CDR1 WSHSY and CDR2 SAAADI. V shed 3 bases and J shed 4 bases, with 12 bases lying between them. The CDR3 length is 14 residues. Written as DNA, the CDR3 is TGCGCCAGCAGTGATACGGCAGGGCTAGAGACCCAGTACTTC. It translates to CASSDTAGLETQYF.

The V gene is TRBV7-3, the J gene TRBJ2-7, with D possibly matching TRBD2 (5 bases). V lost 3 bases and J lost 1, with 16 bases in between. This CDR3 has 16 residues. The V gene's germline CDR1 is SGHTA and CDR2 FQGTGA. The CDR3 bases are TGTGCCAGCAGCTTCACGCTGGGAGCAGGTTCCTACGAGCAGTACTTC. Its protein is CASSFTLGAGSYEQYF.

V and J are TRBV25-1 and TRBJ1-5, with D unresolved. Germline CDR1 is MGHDK and CDR2 is SYGVNS. The CDR3 is 14 residues long. The V end lost 3 bases, the J end lost 0 bases, and 6 bases lay between the germline ends. In nucleotides, the CDR3 is TGTGCCAGCAGTGACCTCGGTAGCAATCAGCCCCAGCATTTT. Its protein is CASSDLGSNQPQHF.

This clone appeared a single time. In DNA, the CDR3 is TGTGCCAGCAGCTTACAGGGGGCAAGCTACACCTTC. Amino acid sequence: CASSLQGASYTF. J is TRBJ1-2 and V is TRBV11-2; 8 bases match TRBD1. With V trimmed by 2 bases and J by 9 bases, 2 bases remained unmatched. Looked up from germline, CDR1 is SGHAT and CDR2 is FQNNGV. The CDR3 contains 12 residues.

The chain employs TRBV5-4 and TRBJ2-1; 7 bases align to TRBD2. The CDR3 totals 17 residues. V was clipped by 1 base and J by 7 bases; unmatched bases: 14. In germline, CDR1 is SGHNT, CDR2 YYREEE (reference sequence). The CDR3 DNA reads TGTGCCAGCAGCTTGTTTAGCCTAGCGGTTCGTACAAATGAGCAGTTCTTC. This translates into CASSLFSLAVRTNEQFF.

The chain couples TRBV7-2 to TRBJ2-7; D possibly corresponds to TRBD2 (6 bases). Germline V lookup: CDR1 SGHTA, CDR2 FQGNSA. Between the trimmed V and J ends, which lost 2 bases and 3 bases, there was a span of 14 bases. The CDR3 is 15 residues long. CDR3 protein: CASSLQTGGGYEQYF. The CDR3 DNA reads as TGTGCCAGCAGCTTACAGACCGGGGGAGGCTACGAGCAGTACTTC.